The T cell receptor (beta chain) under discussion was sequenced for a study of spatial heterogeneity in lung cancer (dated 2019 in TCRdb). Concerning the study at large: Beta-chain transcripts were consistently detected in greater numbers than alpha-chain transcripts, which likely reflects a higher abundance of beta-chain transcripts. In the raw uncorrected reads, each unique combination of TCR and UMI appeared on average more than ten times. TCR alpha and beta repertoires were quantitatively compared across multiple tumor regions, matched nontumor lung and blood in non-small cell lung cancer. TCR repertoire features were related to nonsynonymous mutation counts determined by whole-exome sequencing of tumor tissue. Both alpha and beta chains were TCR-sequenced in 200 to 250 tumor regions, around 65 matched nontumor lung samples and over 55 PBMC samples obtained at surgery.

Libraries were built with 5' RACE. The run used a NextSeq 500. To allow correction of PCR and sequencing errors, the TCR library protocol tagged every TCR cDNA molecule with a unique molecular identifier. In the authors' own workflow: TCR identification, UMI-based error correction and CDR3 extraction were all carried out with Decombinator tools. Expanded TCRs were defined as those above a frequency of 2 per 1,000, corresponding to the top 1% of the tumor frequency distribution. Each repertoire was subsampled 100 times to 5,000 TCRs, after which Renyi diversity was computed with the R vegan package. CDR3 similarity networks were built from amino acid triplet string-kernel similarity, connecting CDR3s with pairwise similarity above 0.82. Through fastp at Q25 and MiXCR, TCRdb rebuilt clones from the public reads, retaining in-frame beta chains. Entries are consolidated by CDR3 protein sequence, retaining the most common genes and DNA. TCRdb, not the authors, supplied the V and J calls. This sample has under 85,000 distinct CDR3 sequences in its table, and about 8% of those were observed once. The ten largest make up approximately 6.3% of the sample.

V drops 0 bases and J drops 1 base, leaving 9 bases in between. The germline V gene (reference sequence) yields LGHDT for CDR1 and YNNKEL for CDR2. Measured from the cysteine to the phenylalanine, the CDR3 is 15 residues long. Only the CDR3 DNA is retained, 45 bases long and in frame from the first base. The table lists this clonotype with many counts. Its antigen is currently not known. Per-nucleotide qualities are absent, and no much larger clonotype sits a single base away. What the research found in general, with its limitations: Confirming at a functional level the hypothesis that regional TCRs recognize regional mutations was considered to require additional single-cell paired TCR alpha and beta sequencing. Ubiquitous expanded tumor TCRs were found in blood more often at tumor resection than at routine follow-up.

The label giving this sample's time point can be read as: sample taken at primary tumor resection. The donors were some 70 patients from the lung TRACERx cohort who had early-stage, untreated non-small cell lung cancer. Whole RNA extracted from tumor and nontumor lung tissue, or from cryopreserved PBMC samples, was used for TCR sequencing without cell sorting. Patients were selected for TCR sequencing only if sufficient RNA was available from at least two tumor regions. The chain joins TRBV3-1 to TRBJ1-1; tentative D gene TRBD1, with 5 bases matching. This receptor was obtained from a male donor with early-stage non-small cell lung cancer. The input for sequencing was PBMCs, taken at surgery. The DNA reads TGTGCCAGCAGCCAAGAGGGGCTAAGGAACACTGAAGCTTTCTTT. The translation is CASSQEGLRNTEAFF.